This T cell receptor (beta chain) was identified during a study of shared clonotypes between healthy human individuals. Approximately 30,000 T cell genomes, or approximately 0.3 ug DNA, went into unsorted PBMC replicate PCRs. Spread over ten immunoSEQ deep assay plates, unsorted PBMC DNA underwent sequencing. The data were produced by immunoSEQ multiplex PCR, yet TCRdb's version contains in-frame clones alone and is incomplete. The sample has about 500,000 clones, over 60% seen once. Germline V gene data show CDR1 as SGHTA and CDR2 as FQGNSA. CDR3 length: 16 residues. V trimming: 1 base; J trimming: 0 bases; junction bases outside the gene matches: 2. Study-level findings and limits: The diversity represented, both genetic and in exposure history, was limited by few donors.

This clone appeared many times. Its antigen is undetermined. The sequencing input was PBMCs. This TCR derives from a woman aged 40 to 50 in good health. Some clones in this sample may be carry-over from other donors' samples. The chain is built from TRBV7-2 and TRBJ2-1; 8 bases are shared with TRBD2. CDR3 coding DNA: TGTGCCAGCAGCTTAGTAAGCGGGAGCTCCTACAATGAGCAGTTCTTC. This codes for CASSLVSGSSYNEQFF.